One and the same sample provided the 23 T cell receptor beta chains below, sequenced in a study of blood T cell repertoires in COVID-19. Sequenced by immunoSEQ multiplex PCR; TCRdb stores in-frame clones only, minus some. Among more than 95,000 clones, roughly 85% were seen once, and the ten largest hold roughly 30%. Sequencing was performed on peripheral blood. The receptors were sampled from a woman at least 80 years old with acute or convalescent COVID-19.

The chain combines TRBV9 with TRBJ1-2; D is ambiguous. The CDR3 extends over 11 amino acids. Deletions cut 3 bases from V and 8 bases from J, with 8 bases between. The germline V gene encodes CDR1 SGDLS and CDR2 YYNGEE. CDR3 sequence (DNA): TGTGCCAGCAGCGCTAACGTCGGCTACACCTTC. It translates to CASSANVGYTF. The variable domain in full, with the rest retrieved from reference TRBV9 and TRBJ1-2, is DSGVTQTPKHLITATGQRVTLRCSPRSGDLSVYWYQQSLDQGLQFLIQYYNGEERAKGNILERFSAQQFPDLHSELNLSSLELGDSALYFCASSANVGYTFGSGTRLTVV.

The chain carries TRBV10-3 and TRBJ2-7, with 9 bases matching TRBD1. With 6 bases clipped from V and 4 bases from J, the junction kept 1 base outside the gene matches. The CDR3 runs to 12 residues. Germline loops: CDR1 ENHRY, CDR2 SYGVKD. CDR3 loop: CAIRDRGYEQYF. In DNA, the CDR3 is TGTGCCATCAGGGACAGGGGTTACGAGCAGTACTTC.

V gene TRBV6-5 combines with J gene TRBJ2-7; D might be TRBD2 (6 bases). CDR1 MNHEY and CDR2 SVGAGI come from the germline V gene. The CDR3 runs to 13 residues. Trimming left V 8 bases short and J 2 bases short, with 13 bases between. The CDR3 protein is CASRQTSTYEQYV. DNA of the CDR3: TGTGCCAGCCGTCAGACTAGTACCTACGAGCAGTACGTC.

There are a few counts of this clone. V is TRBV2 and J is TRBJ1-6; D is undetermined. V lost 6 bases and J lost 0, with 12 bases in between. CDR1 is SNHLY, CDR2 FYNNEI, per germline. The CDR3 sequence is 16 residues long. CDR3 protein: CASRRTPSSYNSPLHF. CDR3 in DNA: TGTGCCAGCAGGAGAACTCCGTCCTCCTATAATTCACCCCTCCACTTT. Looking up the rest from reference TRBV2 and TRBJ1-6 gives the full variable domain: EPEVTQTPSHQVTQMGQEVILRCVPISNHLYFYWYRQILGQKVEFLVSFYNNEISEKSEIFDDQFSVERPDGSNFTLKIRSTKLEDSAMYFCASRRTPSSYNSPLHFGNGTRLTVT.

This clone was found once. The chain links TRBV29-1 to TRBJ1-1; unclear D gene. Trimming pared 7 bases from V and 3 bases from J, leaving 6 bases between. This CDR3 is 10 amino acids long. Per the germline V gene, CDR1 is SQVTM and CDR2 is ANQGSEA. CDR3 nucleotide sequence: TGCAGCGCCGGGTACACTGAAGCTTTCTTT. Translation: CSAGYTEAFF.

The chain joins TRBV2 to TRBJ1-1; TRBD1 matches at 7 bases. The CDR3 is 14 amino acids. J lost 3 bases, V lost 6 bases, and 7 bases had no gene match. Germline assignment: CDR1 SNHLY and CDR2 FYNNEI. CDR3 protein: CASRTQGTYTEAFF. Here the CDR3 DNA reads TGTGCCAGCAGGACACAGGGGACGTACACTGAAGCTTTCTTT.

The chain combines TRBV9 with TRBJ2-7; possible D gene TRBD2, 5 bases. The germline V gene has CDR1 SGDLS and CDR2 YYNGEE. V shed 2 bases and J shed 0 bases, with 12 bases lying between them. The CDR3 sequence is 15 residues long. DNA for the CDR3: TGTGCCAGCAGCGTTGGTGAGGGAAGCTCCTACGAGCAGTACTTC. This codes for CASSVGEGSSYEQYF.

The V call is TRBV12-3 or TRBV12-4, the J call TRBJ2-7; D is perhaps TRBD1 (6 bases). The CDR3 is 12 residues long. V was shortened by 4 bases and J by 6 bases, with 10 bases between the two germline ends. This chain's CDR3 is CASSSTGFEQYF. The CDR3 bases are TGTGCCAGCAGTTCGACAGGCTTCGAGCAGTACTTC.

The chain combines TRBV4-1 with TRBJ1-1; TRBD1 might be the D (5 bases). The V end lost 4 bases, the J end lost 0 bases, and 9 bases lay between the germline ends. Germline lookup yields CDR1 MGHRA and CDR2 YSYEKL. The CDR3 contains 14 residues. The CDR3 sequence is CASSRVGVNTEAFF. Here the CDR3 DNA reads TGCGCCAGCAGCCGCGTAGGGGTGAACACTGAAGCTTTCTTT.

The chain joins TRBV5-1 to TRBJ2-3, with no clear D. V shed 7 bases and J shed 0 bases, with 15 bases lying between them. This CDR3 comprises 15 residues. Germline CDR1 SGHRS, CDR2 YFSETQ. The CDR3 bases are TGCGCCAGCGTTAAATCAGGCTCTAGCACAGATACGCAGTATTTT. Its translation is CASVKSGSSTDTQYF.

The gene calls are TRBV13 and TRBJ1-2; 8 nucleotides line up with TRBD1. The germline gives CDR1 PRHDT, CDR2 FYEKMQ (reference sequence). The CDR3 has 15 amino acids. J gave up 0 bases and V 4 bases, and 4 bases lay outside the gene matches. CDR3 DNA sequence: TGTGCCAGCAGCTCCAGGACAGGGTCTAACTATGGCTACACCTTC. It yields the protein CASSSRTGSNYGYTF.

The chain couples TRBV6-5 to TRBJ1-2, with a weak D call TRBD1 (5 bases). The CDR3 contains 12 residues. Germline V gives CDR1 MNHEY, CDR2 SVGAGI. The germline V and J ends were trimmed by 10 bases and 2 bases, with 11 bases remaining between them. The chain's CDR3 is CATRGGNYGYTF. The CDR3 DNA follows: TGTGCCACCCGGGGGGGGAACTATGGCTACACCTTC.

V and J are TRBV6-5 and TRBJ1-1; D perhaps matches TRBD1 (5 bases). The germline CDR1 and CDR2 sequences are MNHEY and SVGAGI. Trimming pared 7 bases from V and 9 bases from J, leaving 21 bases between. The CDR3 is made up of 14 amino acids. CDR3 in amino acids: CASIRVGPWAQAFF. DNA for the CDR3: TGTGCCAGCATAAGGGTGGGGCCTTGGGCCCAAGCTTTCTTT.

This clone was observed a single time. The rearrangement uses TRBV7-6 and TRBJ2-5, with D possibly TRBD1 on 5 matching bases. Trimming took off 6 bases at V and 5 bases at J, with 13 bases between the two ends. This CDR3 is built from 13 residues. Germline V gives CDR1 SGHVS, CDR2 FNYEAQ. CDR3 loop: CASSRQGTETQYF. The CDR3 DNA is TGTGCCAGCAGTCGTCAGGGCACGGAGACCCAGTACTTC. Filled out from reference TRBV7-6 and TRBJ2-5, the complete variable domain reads GAGVSQSPRYKVTKRGQDVALRCDPISGHVSLYWYRQALGQGPEFLTYFNYEAQQDKSGLPNDRFSAERPEGSISTLTIQRTEQRDSAMYRCASSRQGTETQYFGPGTRLLVL.

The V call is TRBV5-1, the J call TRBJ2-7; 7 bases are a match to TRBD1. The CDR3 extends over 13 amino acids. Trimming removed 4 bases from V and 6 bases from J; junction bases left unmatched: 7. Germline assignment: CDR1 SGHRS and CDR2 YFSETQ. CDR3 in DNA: TGCGCCAGCAGCACGAGCGACAGGGTCGAGCAGTACGTC. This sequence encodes CASSTSDRVEQYV.

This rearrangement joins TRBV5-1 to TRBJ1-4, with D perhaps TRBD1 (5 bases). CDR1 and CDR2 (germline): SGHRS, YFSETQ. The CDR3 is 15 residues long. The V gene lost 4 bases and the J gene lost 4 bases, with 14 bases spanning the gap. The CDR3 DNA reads TGCGCCAGCAGCCTAACCGGGGGTCGTAATGAAAAACTGTTTTTT. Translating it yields CASSLTGGRNEKLFF.

This CDR3 is CASSHGDSAAEKLFF. DNA of the CDR3: TGTGCCAGCAGCCACGGCGACAGCGCCGCTGAAAAACTGTTTTTT. The gene calls are TRBV4-2 and TRBJ1-4; D may be TRBD1 (5 bases). The V end lost 3 bases, the J end lost 7 bases, and 15 bases lay between the germline ends. Germline V gene sequence: CDR1 LGHNA, CDR2 YNFKEQ. The CDR3 covers 15 residues.

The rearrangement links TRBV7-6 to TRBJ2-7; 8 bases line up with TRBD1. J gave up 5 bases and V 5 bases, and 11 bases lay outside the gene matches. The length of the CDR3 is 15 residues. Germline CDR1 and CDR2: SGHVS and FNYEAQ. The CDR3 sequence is CASSLLPDRDHEQYF. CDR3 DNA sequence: TGTGCCAGCAGCCTGCTGCCGGACAGGGACCACGAGCAGTACTTC.

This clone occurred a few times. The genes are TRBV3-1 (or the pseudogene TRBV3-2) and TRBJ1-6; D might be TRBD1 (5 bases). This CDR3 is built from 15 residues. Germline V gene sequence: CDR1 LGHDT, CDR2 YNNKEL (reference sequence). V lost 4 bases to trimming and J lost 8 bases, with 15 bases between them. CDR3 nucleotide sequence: TGTGCCAGCAGCCCTCCTGGACAAAACTATTCACCCCTCCACTTT. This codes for CASSPPGQNYSPLHF.

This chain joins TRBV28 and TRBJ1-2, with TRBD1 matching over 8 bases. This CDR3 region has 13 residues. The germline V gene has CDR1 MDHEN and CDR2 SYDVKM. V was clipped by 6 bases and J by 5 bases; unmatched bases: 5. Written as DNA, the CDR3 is TGTGCCAGCAGAGAGGGACAGGCATATGGCTACACCTTC. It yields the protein CASREGQAYGYTF.

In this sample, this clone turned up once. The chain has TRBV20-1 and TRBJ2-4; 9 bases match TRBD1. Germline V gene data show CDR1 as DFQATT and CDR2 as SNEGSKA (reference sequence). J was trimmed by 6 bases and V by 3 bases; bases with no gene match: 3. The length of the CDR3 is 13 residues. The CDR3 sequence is CSASGQGSNIQYF. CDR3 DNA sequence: TGCAGTGCTAGTGGACAGGGGTCAAACATTCAGTACTTC.

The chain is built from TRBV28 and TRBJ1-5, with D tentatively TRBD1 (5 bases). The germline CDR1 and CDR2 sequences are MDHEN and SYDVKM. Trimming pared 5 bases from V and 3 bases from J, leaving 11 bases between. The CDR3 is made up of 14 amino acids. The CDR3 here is CASSGRQNNQPQHF. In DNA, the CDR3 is TGTGCCAGCAGTGGAAGACAGAACAATCAGCCCCAGCATTTT.

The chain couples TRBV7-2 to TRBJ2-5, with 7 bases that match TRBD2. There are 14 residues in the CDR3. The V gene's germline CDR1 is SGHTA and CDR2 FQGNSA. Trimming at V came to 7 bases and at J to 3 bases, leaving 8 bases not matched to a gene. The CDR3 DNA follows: TGTGCCAGCACTAGTAAGCGGGGCGAAGAGACCCAGTACTTC. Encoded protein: CASTSKRGEETQYF.